Below, one TCR beta chain is given with its context. The sample belongs to a study of blood T cell repertoires in COVID-19. This table comes from immunoSEQ multiplex PCR, and its TCRdb copy is limited to in-frame clones, with some not included. The table shows roughly 110,000 clones, with approximately 85% occurring only once. Material for sequencing was peripheral blood. This clonotype originated in a woman in her sixties or seventies with COVID-19, enrolled during active disease.

The CDR3 sequence: CASSETGTSGGVYQETQYF. CDR3 DNA: TGTGCCAGCAGTGAAACCGGGACTAGCGGGGGGGTGTACCAAGAGACCCAGTACTTC. V usage is TRBV2 and J usage is TRBJ2-5; 16 nucleotides agree with TRBD2. The V and J ends lost 2 bases and 0 bases, in that order; junction bases with no gene match: 6. This CDR3 contains 19 residues. Per germline, CDR1 SNHLY and CDR2 FYNNEI.